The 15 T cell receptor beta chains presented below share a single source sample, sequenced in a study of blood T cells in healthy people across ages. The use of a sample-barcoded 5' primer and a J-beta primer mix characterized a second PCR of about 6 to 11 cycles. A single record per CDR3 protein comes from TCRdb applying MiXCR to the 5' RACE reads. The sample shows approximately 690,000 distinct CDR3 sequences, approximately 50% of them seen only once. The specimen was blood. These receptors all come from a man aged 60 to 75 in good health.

The CDR3, as DNA: TGCAGTGTCCGGGACAGGAACACTGAAGCTTTCTTT. Its translation is CSVRDRNTEAFF. This chain connects TRBV20-1 to TRBJ1-1, with 7 bases that match TRBD1. V gave up 7 bases and J gave up 1 base; unmatched junction bases: 3. This CDR3 has 12 amino acids. The germline CDR1 and CDR2 sequences are DFQATT and SNEGSKA (reference sequence).

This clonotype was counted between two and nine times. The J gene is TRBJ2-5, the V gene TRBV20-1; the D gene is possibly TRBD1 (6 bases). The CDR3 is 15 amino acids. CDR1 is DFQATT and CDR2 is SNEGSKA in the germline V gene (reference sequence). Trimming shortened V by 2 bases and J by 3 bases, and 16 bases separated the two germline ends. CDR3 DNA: TGCAGTGCTAGACAGACCGGGACATTAGAAGAGACCCAGTACTTC. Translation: CSARQTGTLEETQYF.

CDR3 nucleotide sequence: TGTGCCACCAGCAGAGTTGCAGGGAGGTTGACCTACAATGAGCAGTTCTTC. Translated, it gives CATSRVAGRLTYNEQFF. The chain has TRBV15 and TRBJ2-1; possible D gene TRBD2, 6 bases. V lost 1 base to trimming and J lost 2 bases, with 15 bases between them. The CDR3 is made up of 17 amino acids. Per the germline V gene, CDR1 is LNHNV and CDR2 is YYDKDF (reference sequence).

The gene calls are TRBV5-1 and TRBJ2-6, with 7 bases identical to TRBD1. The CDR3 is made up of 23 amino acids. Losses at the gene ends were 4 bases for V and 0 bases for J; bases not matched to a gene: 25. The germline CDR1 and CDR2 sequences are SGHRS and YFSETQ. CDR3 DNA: TGCGCCAGCAGCCTGGTCCCCCCCACGCAAAGACAGGGCCCTACCTCTGGGGCCAACGTCCTGACTTTC. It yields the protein CASSLVPPTQRQGPTSGANVLTF.

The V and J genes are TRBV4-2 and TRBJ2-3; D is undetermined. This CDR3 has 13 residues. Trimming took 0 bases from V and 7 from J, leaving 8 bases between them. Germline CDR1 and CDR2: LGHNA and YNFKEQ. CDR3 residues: CASSQDLGNTQYF. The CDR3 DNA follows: TGTGCCAGCAGCCAAGATTTGGGGAATACGCAGTATTTT.

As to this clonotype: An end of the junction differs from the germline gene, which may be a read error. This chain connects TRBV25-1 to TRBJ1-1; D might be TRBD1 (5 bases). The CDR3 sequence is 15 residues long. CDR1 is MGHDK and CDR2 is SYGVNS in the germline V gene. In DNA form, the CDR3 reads TGTACCAGCAGAGCCGAGCAGGGACGGGTCACTGAAGCTTTCTTT. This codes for CTSRAEQGRVTEAFF.

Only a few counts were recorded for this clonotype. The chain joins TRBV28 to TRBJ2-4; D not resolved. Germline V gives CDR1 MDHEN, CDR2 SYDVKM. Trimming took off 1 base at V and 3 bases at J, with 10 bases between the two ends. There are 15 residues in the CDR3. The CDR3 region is CASSLFPYGKNIQYF. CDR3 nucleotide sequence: TGTGCCAGCAGTTTATTTCCTTACGGCAAAAACATTCAGTACTTC. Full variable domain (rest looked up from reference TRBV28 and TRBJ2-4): DVKVTQSSRYLVKRTGEKVFLECVQDMDHENMFWYRQDPGLGLRLIYFSYDVKMKEKGDIPEGYSVSREKKERFSLILESASTNQTSMYLCASSLFPYGKNIQYFGAGTRLSVL.

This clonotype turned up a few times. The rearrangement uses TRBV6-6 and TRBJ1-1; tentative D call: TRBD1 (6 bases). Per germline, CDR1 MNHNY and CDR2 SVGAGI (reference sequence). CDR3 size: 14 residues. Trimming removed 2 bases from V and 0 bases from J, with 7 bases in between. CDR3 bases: TGTGCCAGCAGTTACCAGGGGATGAACACTGAAGCTTTCTTT. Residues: CASSYQGMNTEAFF.

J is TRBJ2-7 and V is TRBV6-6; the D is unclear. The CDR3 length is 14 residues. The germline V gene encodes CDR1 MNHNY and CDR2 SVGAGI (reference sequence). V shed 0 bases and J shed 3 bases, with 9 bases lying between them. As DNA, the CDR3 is TGTGCCAGCAGTTACTCAGAGGTCCTCTACGAGCAGTACTTC. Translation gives CASSYSEVLYEQYF.

CDR3 loop: CASSPGGLATYNEQFF. For the CDR3, the DNA is TGTGCCAGCAGCCCCGGGGGACTAGCGACCTACAATGAGCAGTTCTTC. J is TRBJ2-1 and V is TRBV5-5, with 10 bases matching TRBD2. Germline CDR1 is SGHKS and CDR2 is YYEKEE (reference sequence). There are 16 residues in the CDR3. The trim removed 4 bases at V and 2 bases at J, leaving 6 bases unmatched.

CDR3 nucleotides: TGTGCCAGCAGTGAGTCTAGGGCTCGAGGGGATACGCAGTATTTT. Translated, it gives CASSESRARGDTQYF. The chain uses TRBV2 and TRBJ2-3; D may be TRBD2 (5 bases). V lost 3 bases, J lost 6 bases, and 16 bases lay in between. This CDR3 comprises 15 residues. Germline CDR1 reads SNHLY; CDR2 reads FYNNEI.

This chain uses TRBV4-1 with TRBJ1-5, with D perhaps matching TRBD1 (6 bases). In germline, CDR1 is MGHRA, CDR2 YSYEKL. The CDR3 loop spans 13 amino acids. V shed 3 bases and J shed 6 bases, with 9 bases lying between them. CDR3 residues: CASSQAGVQPQHF. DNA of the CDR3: TGCGCCAGCAGCCAGGCAGGGGTTCAGCCCCAGCATTTT.

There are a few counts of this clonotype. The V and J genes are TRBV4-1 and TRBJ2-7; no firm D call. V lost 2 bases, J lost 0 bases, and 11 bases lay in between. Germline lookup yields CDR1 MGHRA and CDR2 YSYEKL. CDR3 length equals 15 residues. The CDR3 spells CASSQSVVASYEQYF. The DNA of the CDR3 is TGCGCCAGCAGCCAATCAGTAGTTGCCTCCTACGAGCAGTACTTC.

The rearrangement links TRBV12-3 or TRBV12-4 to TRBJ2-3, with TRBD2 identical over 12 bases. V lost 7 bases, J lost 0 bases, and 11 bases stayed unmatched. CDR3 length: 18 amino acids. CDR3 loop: CASTWGASGGVSTDTQYF. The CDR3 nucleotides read TGTGCCAGCACCTGGGGGGCTAGCGGGGGGGTGAGCACAGATACGCAGTATTTT.

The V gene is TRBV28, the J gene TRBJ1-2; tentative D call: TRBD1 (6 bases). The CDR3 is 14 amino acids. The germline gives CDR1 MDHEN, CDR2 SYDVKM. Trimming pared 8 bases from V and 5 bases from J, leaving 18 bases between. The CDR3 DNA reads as TGTGCCAGCCGCACACAGGGCCCCGCTTATGGCTACACCTTC. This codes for CASRTQGPAYGYTF.